This record concerns one T cell receptor beta chain sequence. The sample is drawn from a study of T cell clonotyping in hematopoietic cell transplantation. As for the study in general: Recipients' pretransplant samples followed cytoreduction.

Indicated time point: recipient sample about 28 days before transplant, after cytoreduction. Only in-frame clones appear in the TCRdb table, and some are missing; sequencing was by immunoSEQ multiplex PCR. Here the sample spans 27,000 or so clones, 60% to 75% being singletons. The sequence came from a man in his forties or fifties with myelodysplastic syndrome. Some clones in this sample may be carry-over from other donors' samples. The source material was peripheral blood mononuclear cells, sampled before stem cell transplant.

CDR3 protein: CASSEGTFYEQYF. In DNA form, the CDR3 reads TGCGCCAGCAGCGAGGGGACTTTCTACGAGCAGTACTTC. This chain links TRBV5-1 with TRBJ2-7; maybe TRBD2 (6 bases). Trimming took 4 bases from V and 3 from J, leaving 11 bases between them. Per germline, CDR1 SGHRS and CDR2 YFSETQ. The CDR3 sequence is 13 residues long.